The clone carrying this T cell receptor beta chain was seen more than once but under ten times. The data originate from a study of blood T cells in healthy people across ages. For the second PCR, which ran for about 6 to 12 cycles, a sample-barcoded 5' primer and a J-beta primer mix were used. MiXCR, applied by TCRdb to the 5' RACE reads, yields one record per CDR3 protein. This table holds roughly 1,100,000 distinct CDR3 sequences, around 27% found once. V lost 3 bases and J lost 6, with 17 bases in between. The length of the CDR3 is 15 residues. Per the germline V gene, CDR1 is MDHEN and CDR2 is SYDVKM. The same sample was also studied in work on T cells of mothers and their children. Per that paper: Each mother yielded more than 9 million TCR beta CDR3 reads. Each child yielded around 2.9 million reads.

The clonotype comes from a girl aged 2 to 10 in good health. Input material: blood. This sequence joins TRBV28 and TRBJ1-2, with a possible D match to TRBD1 (6 bases). The CDR3 loop is CASSFLGASRHGYTF. Written as DNA, the CDR3 is TGTGCCAGCAGTTTTTTGGGGGCTTCGCGGCATGGCTACACCTTC.